This entry concerns a single T cell receptor (beta chain). No antigen is known for it. There are no base qualities to consult, and no much larger clone falls within one base. Libraries were constructed by the immunoSEQ multiplex PCR assay. Entries here come from immuneACCESS through TCRdb and include only in-frame sequences with V and J called. Some clones fail to appear in such tables; in the studies checked, an unresolved V gene covers under half of the shortfall, and the cause of the remainder is unknown. Here the sample has about 83,000 clones; about 96% occur a single time. Over 0.95% of the sample lies in the top ten. The sample is drawn from a study of T cell changes during pregnancy in multiple sclerosis (dated by TCRdb to about 2019). Turning to the overall study: Changes in the T cell repertoire over the course of pregnancy were examined in this study in women with multiple sclerosis.

The V and J ends are trimmed by 6 bases and 4 bases, leaving 15 bases between them. Counted from cysteine to phenylalanine, this CDR3 has 15 amino acids. Only the CDR3 part of the read is kept: 45 bases, read in frame from the first base. The germline V gene encodes CDR1 MDHEN and CDR2 SYDVKM. The sequencing used peripheral blood, collected in the second trimester of pregnancy. Rearrangement joined TRBV28 to TRBJ2-2; the best D guess is TRBD2, with 6 bases matching. This sequence was found in a female donor with multiple sclerosis, enrolled in a pregnancy study. The CDR3 amino acid sequence is: CASSPRDFSTGELFF. In nucleotides, the sequence is TGTGCCAGCAGCCCGAGGGACTTCTCCACCGGGGAGCTGTTTTTT. The entire variable domain, with the stretches around the CDR3 drawn from the reference TRBV28 and TRBJ2-2 proteins, is DVKVTQSSRYLVKRTGEKVFLECVQDMDHENMFWYRQDPGLGLRLIYFSYDVKMKEKGDIPEGYSVSREKKERFSLILESASTNQTSMYLCASSPRDFSTGELFFGEGSRLTVL.